The 25 T cell receptor beta chains below were found in one sample sequenced in a study of radiotherapy plus CTLA-4 blockade in lung cancer. Profiled with immunoSEQ multiplex PCR; TCRdb holds only in-frame clones, not every one. The table lists tens of thousands of clones, approximately 86% of them singletons, with roughly 17% in the top ten. Here the sequenced sample was peripheral blood, taken from a patient treated with radiotherapy plus ipilimumab. These receptors all come from a human donor with non-small cell lung cancer that progressed on radiotherapy plus ipilimumab.

The genes are TRBV27 and TRBJ2-7, with a tentative D call TRBD1 (6 bases). The V and J ends lost 5 bases and 2 bases respectively, with 13 bases between them. The CDR3 is 14 residues long. Germline CDR1 and CDR2: MNHEY and SMNVEV (reference sequence). DNA for the CDR3: TGTGCCAGCAGTCCGCGGACAGCGACCTACGAGCAGTACTTC. This encodes CASSPRTATYEQYF.

The chain recombines TRBV18 with TRBJ1-5, with a weak D call TRBD1 (6 bases). The CDR3 contains 15 residues. In germline, CDR1 is KGHSH, CDR2 LQKENI. V lost 3 bases and J 0 bases, leaving 9 bases between the germline ends. This CDR3 is CASSPRGDSNQPQHF. In nucleotides, the CDR3 is TGTGCCAGCTCACCTAGGGGGGATAGCAATCAGCCCCAGCATTTT.

The CDR3 loop reads CACRKPGRGGYNEQFF. In DNA form, the CDR3 reads TGTGCCTGTCGAAAACCCGGGCGCGGGGGGTACAATGAGCAGTTCTTC. The chain combines TRBV7-2 with TRBJ2-1; 8 nucleotides agree with TRBD2. V was pared by 11 bases and J by 4 bases, with 16 bases of the junction left unmatched. This CDR3 contains 16 residues. CDR1 SGHTA and CDR2 FQGNSA come from the germline V gene.

This clone was recorded once. The gene calls are TRBV7-2 and TRBJ2-5, with D possibly TRBD1 on 5 matching bases. Trimming took 3 bases from V and 5 from J, leaving 10 bases between them. Germline V gene lookup returns CDR1 SGHTA and CDR2 FQGNSA. This CDR3 region has 13 residues. CDR3 DNA: TGTGCCAGCAGCTTGACAGTAGGGGAGACCCAGTACTTC. Translated, it gives CASSLTVGETQYF.

This chain's CDR3 is CASSPGGVAGELFF. CDR3 sequence (DNA): TGTGCCAGCAGCCCCGGGGGGGTCGCGGGGGAGCTGTTTTTT. The V and J genes are TRBV7-2 and TRBJ2-2; TRBD2 agrees at 8 bases. The CDR3 length is 14 residues. With V trimmed by 5 bases and J by 8 bases, 7 bases remained unmatched. From germline, CDR1 is SGHTA and CDR2 FQGNSA.

The CDR3 sequence: CASSVSGYTF. The CDR3 DNA is TGTGCCAGCAGTGTATCGGGCTACACCTTC. This rearrangement joins TRBV2 to TRBJ1-2, with D uncertain. This CDR3 has 10 residues. Deletions cut 4 bases from V and 8 bases from J, with 5 bases between. The germline V gene encodes CDR1 SNHLY and CDR2 FYNNEI.

This clone has more than one count but fewer than ten. The DNA of the CDR3 is TGTGCCAGCAGCATGCCCCCCCACCAAGAGACCCAGTACTTC. This sequence encodes CASSMPPHQETQYF. This rearrangement joins TRBV7-2 to TRBJ2-5; D not resolved. Germline CDR1 SGHTA, CDR2 FQGNSA. Trimming stripped 5 bases from V and 0 bases from J, with 10 bases between. The CDR3 length is 14 residues.

This clone has just one count. CDR3 in DNA: TGTGCCAGCAGTGAAGGGGCGTCGGGCTCTACCAATGGGCAGTACTTC. Protein product: CASSEGASGSTNGQYF. The chain carries TRBV2 and TRBJ2-7; D unclear. V lost 1 base, J lost 9 bases, and 22 bases lay in between. Germline V gene data show CDR1 as SNHLY and CDR2 as FYNNEI. The CDR3 covers 16 residues.

This chain links TRBV4-3 with TRBJ1-1; D uncertain. Looked up from germline, CDR1 is LGHNA and CDR2 is YSLEER. The CDR3 extends over 14 amino acids. V was shortened by 4 bases and J by 6 bases, with 15 bases between the two germline ends. CDR3 nucleotides: TGCGCCAGCAGCCCCCAAGGAGGGATTCCTGAAGCTTTCTTT. It specifies CASSPQGGIPEAFF.

The chain links TRBV5-4 to TRBJ2-2; weak D call: TRBD1 (6 bases). Germline V gene lookup returns CDR1 SGHNT and CDR2 YYREEE (reference sequence). This CDR3 has 15 residues. The V and J ends lost 2 bases and 6 bases respectively, with 14 bases between them. The CDR3 loop reads CASSFAGEVAGELFF. The DNA for the CDR3 is TGTGCCAGCAGCTTCGCAGGGGAAGTTGCCGGGGAGCTGTTTTTT.

The rearrangement links TRBV5-4 to TRBJ2-5; possibly TRBD2 for D (6 bases). This CDR3 spans 14 amino acids. Trimming took off 4 bases at V and 1 base at J, with 11 bases between the two ends. Germline assignment: CDR1 SGHNT and CDR2 YYREEE (reference sequence). The CDR3 DNA sequence: TGTGCCAGCAGCCATAGCGGCTTCCAAGAGACCCAGTACTTC. Translation gives CASSHSGFQETQYF.

The V call is TRBV7-3, the J call TRBJ1-1, with D tentatively TRBD1 (6 bases). Trimming stripped 5 bases from V and 2 bases from J, with 12 bases between. Looked up from germline, CDR1 is SGHTA and CDR2 is FQGTGA. CDR3 size: 14 residues. The CDR3 protein is CASSQWGANTEAFF. The CDR3 DNA is TGTGCCAGCAGCCAATGGGGGGCTAACACTGAAGCTTTCTTT.

The chain combines TRBV28 with TRBJ2-7; 7 nucleotides agree with TRBD1. V dropped 10 bases and J dropped 0; count of bases not matched to a gene: 9. In germline, CDR1 is MDHEN, CDR2 SYDVKM. This CDR3 spans 14 amino acids. The CDR3 reads CATRGQPNSYEQYF. CDR3 DNA: TGTGCCACCCGGGGACAGCCGAACTCCTACGAGCAGTACTTC.

The gene calls are TRBV7-9 and TRBJ2-7; 11 bases line up with TRBD2. The V segment lost 5 bases and the J segment 4 bases; nucleotides outside the gene matches: 10. CDR1 is SEHNR and CDR2 is FQNEAQ in the germline V gene (reference sequence). The CDR3 is 16 amino acids. The CDR3 here is CASSLALAGGIYEQYF. Here the CDR3 DNA reads TGTGCCAGCAGCCTCGCTCTAGCGGGGGGCATATACGAGCAGTACTTC.

The rearrangement uses TRBV5-1 and TRBJ1-2, with 8 bases identical to TRBD1. The CDR3 extends over 17 amino acids. The V gene end was trimmed by 0 bases and the J gene end by 4 bases; junction bases not matched to a gene: 11. Germline CDR1 and CDR2: SGHRS and YFSETQ. CDR3 protein: CASSLEAGGRGSYGYTF. CDR3 nucleotide sequence: TGCGCCAGCAGCTTGGAGGCAGGGGGCAGAGGAAGCTATGGCTACACCTTC.

This clone has only one observation. The rearrangement joins TRBV5-1 to TRBJ2-7; TRBD2 aligns across 8 bases. V shed 5 bases, J shed 2 bases, and the junction held 6 bases outside the gene matches. The length of the CDR3 is 14 residues. Per germline, CDR1 SGHRS and CDR2 YFSETQ. In DNA form, the CDR3 reads TGCGCCAGCAGGGGGACGGGAGGGCCCTACGAGCAGTACTTC. This translates into CASRGTGGPYEQYF. Using reference TRBV5-1 and TRBJ2-7 for the parts outside the CDR3, the full variable domain is KAGVTQTPRYLIKTRGQQVTLSCSPISGHRSVSWYQQTPGQGLQFLFEYFSETQRNKGNFPGRFSGRQFSNSRSEMNVSTLELGDSALYLCASRGTGGPYEQYFGPGTRLTVT.

This chain links TRBV12-2 with TRBJ2-4; TRBD2 was called by the table and not checked on the DNA. TRBV12-2 is labeled a pseudogene. The CDR3 is made up of 21 amino acids. CDR3 in DNA: TGTGCAAGTCGCTTAGGGTCTTCGGCAGGGAGGCTAAAACTAGCCAAAAACATTCAGTACTTC. This codes for CASRLGSSAGRLKLAKNIQYF.

The chain employs TRBV6-6 and TRBJ1-6; TRBD1 matches 8 bases. Germline CDR1 reads MNHNY; CDR2 reads SVGAGI (reference sequence). The CDR3 extends over 15 amino acids. J lost 5 bases, V lost 1 base, and 1 base had no gene match. The CDR3 is CASSYLGQDNSPLHF. The CDR3 nucleotides read TGTGCCAGCAGTTACTTGGGACAGGATAATTCACCCCTCCACTTT.

The V call is TRBV7-2, the J call TRBJ2-7; D gene ambiguous. The CDR3 runs to 12 residues. Germline V gene data show CDR1 as SGHTA and CDR2 as FQGNSA. V shed 2 bases and J shed 5 bases, with 7 bases lying between them. The CDR3 DNA is TGTGCCAGCAGCTTACTGCGGCACGAGCAGTACTTC. Protein sequence: CASSLLRHEQYF.

V and J are TRBV29-1 and TRBJ1-2, with 7 bases identical to TRBD1. Germline lookup yields CDR1 SQVTM and CDR2 ANQGSEA. V trimming: 1 base; J trimming: 4 bases; junction bases outside the gene matches: 3. CDR3 length equals 13 residues. The CDR3 nucleotides are TGCAGCGTTGAAGCGGACAGGCTCTATGGCTACACCTTC. Its translation is CSVEADRLYGYTF.

CDR3 residues: CASSFGTAHYGYTF. CDR3 nucleotides: TGTGCCAGCAGTTTTGGGACAGCTCACTATGGCTACACCTTC. V and J are TRBV28 and TRBJ1-2; 7 bases are shared with TRBD1. The V segment lost 3 bases and the J segment 3 bases; nucleotides outside the gene matches: 4. The CDR3 is made up of 14 amino acids. Germline values: CDR1 MDHEN, CDR2 SYDVKM.

V is TRBV27 and J is TRBJ2-5; perhaps TRBD1 as D (8 bases). The length of the CDR3 is 15 residues. V lost 4 bases and J lost 4, with 16 bases in between. Germline V lookup: CDR1 MNHEY, CDR2 SMNVEV (reference sequence). DNA for the CDR3: TGTGCCAGCAGTTCCAGACAGGGGAGGGGAGAGACCCAGTACTTC. Translated: CASSSRQGRGETQYF.

This chain links TRBV18 with TRBJ1-6; 10 bases align to TRBD1. The CDR3 is 15 amino acids. Looked up from germline, CDR1 is KGHSH and CDR2 is LQKENI. The junction had 3 bases not matched to a gene; V was cut back by 3 bases and J by 7 bases. CDR3 nucleotides: TGTGCCAGCTCACCGGGGACAGGGGTCAATTCACCCCTCCACTTT. This sequence encodes CASSPGTGVNSPLHF.

The chain combines TRBV4-3 with TRBJ1-2; TRBD1 matches 8 bases. J lost 4 bases, V lost 3 bases, and 7 bases had no gene match. CDR1 and CDR2 (germline): LGHNA, YSLEER. The CDR3 consists of 15 residues. Here the CDR3 reads CASSQRTGPLYGYTF. The CDR3 DNA sequence: TGCGCCAGCAGCCAGAGGACAGGGCCCCTCTATGGCTACACCTTC.

The rearrangement joins TRBV5-1 to TRBJ1-2; TRBD1 aligns across 8 bases. Germline V gene sequence: CDR1 SGHRS, CDR2 YFSETQ. V lost 2 bases, J lost 6 bases, and 3 bases stayed unmatched. The CDR3 consists of 13 residues. This CDR3 is CASSLQQGDGYTF. The CDR3 DNA reads TGCGCCAGCAGCTTACAACAGGGGGATGGCTACACCTTC.